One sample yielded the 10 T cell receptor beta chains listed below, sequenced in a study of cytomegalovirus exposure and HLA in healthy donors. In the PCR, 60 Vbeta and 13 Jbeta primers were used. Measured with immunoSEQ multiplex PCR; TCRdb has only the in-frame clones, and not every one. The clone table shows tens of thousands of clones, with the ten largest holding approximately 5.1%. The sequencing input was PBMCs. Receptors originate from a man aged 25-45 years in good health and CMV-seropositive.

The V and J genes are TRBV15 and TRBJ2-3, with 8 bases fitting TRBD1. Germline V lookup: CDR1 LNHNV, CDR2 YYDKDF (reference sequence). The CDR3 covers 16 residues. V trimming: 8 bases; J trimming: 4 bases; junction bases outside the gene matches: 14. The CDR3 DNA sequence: TGTGCCACCGGAAGAGACAGGGGCCAGGCCGCAGATACGCAGTATTTT. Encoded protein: CATGRDRGQAADTQYF.

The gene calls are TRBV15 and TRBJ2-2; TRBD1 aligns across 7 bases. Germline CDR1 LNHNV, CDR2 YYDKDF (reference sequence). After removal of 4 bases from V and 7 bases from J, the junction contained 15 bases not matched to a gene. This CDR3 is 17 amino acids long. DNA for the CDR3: TGTGCCACCAGCAACCCCTCAGGGGGAAGGGGGAACGGGGAGCTGTTTTTT. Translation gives CATSNPSGGRGNGELFF.

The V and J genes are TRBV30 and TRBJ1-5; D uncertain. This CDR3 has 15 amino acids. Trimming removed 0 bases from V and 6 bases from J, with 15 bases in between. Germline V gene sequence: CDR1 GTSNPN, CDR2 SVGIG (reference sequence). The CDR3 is CAWSVLSGFGQPQHF. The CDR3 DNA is TGTGCCTGGAGTGTTTTATCTGGTTTCGGTCAGCCCCAGCATTTT.

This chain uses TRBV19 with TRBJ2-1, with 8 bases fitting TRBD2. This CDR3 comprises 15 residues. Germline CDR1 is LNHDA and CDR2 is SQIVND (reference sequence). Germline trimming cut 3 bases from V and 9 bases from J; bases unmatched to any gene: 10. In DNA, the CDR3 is TGTGCCAGTAGTATTGTAGCGGGGACTGACAGTGAGCAGTTCTTC. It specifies CASSIVAGTDSEQFF. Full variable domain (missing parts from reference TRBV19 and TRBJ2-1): DGGITQSPKYLFRKEGQNVTLSCEQNLNHDAMYWYRQDPGQGLRLIYYSQIVNDFQKGDIAEGYSVSREKKESFPLTVTSAQKNPTAFYLCASSIVAGTDSEQFFGPGTRLTVL.

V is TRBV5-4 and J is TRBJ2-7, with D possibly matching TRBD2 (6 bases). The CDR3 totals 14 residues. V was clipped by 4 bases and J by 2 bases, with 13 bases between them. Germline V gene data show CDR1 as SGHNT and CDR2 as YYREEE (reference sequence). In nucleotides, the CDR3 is TGTGCCAGCAGCCCCGAGGAGGGAGCCTACGAGCAGTACTTC. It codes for CASSPEEGAYEQYF. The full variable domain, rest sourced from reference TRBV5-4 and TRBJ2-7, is ETGVTQSPTHLIKTRGQQVTLRCSSQSGHNTVSWYQQALGQGPQFIFQYYREEENGRGNFPPRFSGLQFPNYSSELNVNALELDDSALYLCASSPEEGAYEQYFGPGTRLTVT.

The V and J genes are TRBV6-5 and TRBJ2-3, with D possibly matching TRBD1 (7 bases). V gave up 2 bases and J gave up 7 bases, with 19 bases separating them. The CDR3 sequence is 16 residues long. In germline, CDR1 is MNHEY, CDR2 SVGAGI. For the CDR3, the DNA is TGTGCCAGCAGTTACGGCCCAGGGGGGACGAGATATACGCAGTATTTT. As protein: CASSYGPGGTRYTQYF.

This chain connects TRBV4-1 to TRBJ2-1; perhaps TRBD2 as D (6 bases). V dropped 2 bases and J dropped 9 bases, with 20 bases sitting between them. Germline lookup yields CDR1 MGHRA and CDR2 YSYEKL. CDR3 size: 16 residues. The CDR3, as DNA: TGCGCCAGCAGCCAACTGACTAGGATAGTCTATTCTGAGCAGTTCTTC. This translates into CASSQLTRIVYSEQFF.

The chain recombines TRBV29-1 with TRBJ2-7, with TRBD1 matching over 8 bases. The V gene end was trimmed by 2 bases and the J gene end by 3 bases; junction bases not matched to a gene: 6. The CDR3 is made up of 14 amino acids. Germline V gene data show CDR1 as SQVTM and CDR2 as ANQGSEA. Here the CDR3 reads CSVEKGTGGYEQYF. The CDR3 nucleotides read TGCAGCGTTGAAAAGGGTACAGGGGGCTACGAGCAGTACTTC.

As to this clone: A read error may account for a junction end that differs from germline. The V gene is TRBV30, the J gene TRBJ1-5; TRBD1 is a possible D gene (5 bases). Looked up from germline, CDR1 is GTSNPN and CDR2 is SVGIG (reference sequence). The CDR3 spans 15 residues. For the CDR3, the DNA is TGTGCCGGGAGTTTGGGGGGGGATGGCAATCAGCCCCAGCATTTT. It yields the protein CAGSLGGDGNQPQHF.

The CDR3 bases are TGTGCCAGCAGGGAGGACCCAGTACAGAATGAGCAGTTCTTC. This translates into CASREDPVQNEQFF. The chain is built from TRBV6-5 and TRBJ2-1, with a tentative D call TRBD2 (5 bases). This CDR3 is built from 14 residues. Germline CDR1 is MNHEY and CDR2 is SVGAGI. V shed 6 bases and J shed 7 bases, with 16 bases lying between them.